This T cell receptor beta chain was obtained from a study of OX40 agonist ivuxolimab in advanced cancers. About the research overall: Ivuxolimab is a fully human IgG2 antibody that activates OX40 (CD134). Patient treatment consisted of intravenous ivuxolimab administration every 2 weeks at 0.01 to 10 mg/kg. Study-wide findings and caveats: With doses of 0.1 to 3.0 mg/kg, CD4+ and CD8+ blood T cells had undergone clonal expansion by week 6.

Assay used: immunoSEQ multiplex PCR; TCRdb lists only in-frame clones, some missing. Found here are about 63,000 clones, 80% to 90% of them singletons; the top ten hold 10% to 13%. CDR3 length: 14 residues. Germline loops: CDR1 SGHDT, CDR2 YYEEEE. V was trimmed by 9 bases and J by 2 bases, leaving 18 bases between them. This clone was counted once. The target antigen is unknown. The receptor was isolated from an adult with an advanced solid tumor such as melanoma, head and neck, liver or kidney cancer. This material consisted of CD4+ or CD8+ T cells sorted from blood, taken in a trial of the OX40 agonist ivuxolimab. This chain uses TRBV5-6 with TRBJ2-7; tentatively, D is TRBD2 (6 bases). CDR3 sequence: CATSPGGIPYEQYF. Here the CDR3 DNA reads TGTGCCACCTCCCCAGGAGGGATCCCCTACGAGCAGTACTTC.